The 16 T cell receptor beta chains below all came from one sample that was sequenced in a study of blood T cell repertoires in COVID-19. The data were produced by immunoSEQ multiplex PCR, yet TCRdb's version contains in-frame clones alone and is incomplete. Of about 280,000 clones detected, less than 90% appear once; the ten largest clones hold about 14%. Sequenced input: peripheral blood. These receptors came from a human donor in a cohort sampled during active COVID-19.

The rearrangement uses TRBV28 and TRBJ1-5; no clear D. The CDR3 extends over 15 amino acids. V lost 8 bases to trimming and J lost 2 bases, with 16 bases between them. Germline V gene data show CDR1 as MDHEN and CDR2 as SYDVKM. CDR3 DNA sequence: TGTGCCAGCTTACCGGGAGGTGAGGGCAATCAGCCCCAGCATTTT. As protein: CASLPGGEGNQPQHF.

V usage is TRBV6-5 and J usage is TRBJ2-6; perhaps TRBD1 as D (5 bases). The CDR3 extends over 15 amino acids. The germline V gene encodes CDR1 MNHEY and CDR2 SVGAGI. Trimming took 5 bases from V and 2 from J, leaving 10 bases between them. CDR3 protein: CASSPRVAGANVLTF. The CDR3, as DNA: TGTGCCAGCAGTCCCAGGGTCGCTGGGGCCAACGTCCTGACTTTC.

The chain links TRBV20-1 to TRBJ2-3; 9 bases map to TRBD1. Germline CDR1 DFQATT, CDR2 SNEGSKA (reference sequence). The trim removed 6 bases at V and 6 bases at J, leaving 10 bases unmatched. The CDR3 covers 14 residues. The CDR3 coding sequence is TGCAGTGCGAGTGGGACAGGGAGTGTCGATACGCAGTATTTT. Translation: CSASGTGSVDTQYF.

The CDR3 coding sequence is TGTGCCAGCAGCTCCATCCCCCACAATGAGCAGTTCTTC. This sequence encodes CASSSIPHNEQFF. This chain uses TRBV7-9 with TRBJ2-1; D gene unclear. V was trimmed by 4 bases and J by 5 bases, leaving 9 bases between them. Germline values: CDR1 SEHNR, CDR2 FQNEAQ (reference sequence). The CDR3 is 13 amino acids.

This chain links TRBV5-1 with TRBJ2-3; D not certain. Germline CDR1 reads SGHRS; CDR2 reads YFSETQ. This CDR3 has 15 amino acids. V shed 2 bases and J shed 0 bases, with 10 bases lying between them. CDR3 region: CASSFTGLSTDTQYF. The DNA of the CDR3 is TGCGCCAGCAGCTTTACGGGTCTAAGCACAGATACGCAGTATTTT.

The V gene is TRBV11-2, the J gene TRBJ2-5; 9 nucleotides match TRBD2. In germline, CDR1 is SGHAT, CDR2 FQNNGV. This CDR3 is 18 amino acids long. J gave up 5 bases and V 5 bases, and 18 bases lay outside the gene matches. The CDR3 bases are TGTGCCAGCAGCAAGGAAGTGGACCGACTAGCGGCTTTGGAGACCCAGTACTTC. Translated: CASSKEVDRLAALETQYF.

Here the CDR3 DNA reads TGTGCCAGCAGGTGGGAGGGGTCTATTGATACGCAGTATTTT. It specifies CASRWEGSIDTQYF. The V and J genes are TRBV2 and TRBJ2-3; 7 nucleotides line up with TRBD2. Unmatched junction bases numbered 9, after V lost 6 bases and J lost 6 bases. The CDR3 runs 14 residues. Germline V lookup: CDR1 SNHLY, CDR2 FYNNEI.

This chain joins TRBV19 and TRBJ2-1; D is unresolved. Trimming took 4 bases from V and 3 from J, leaving 13 bases between them. The CDR3 loop spans 15 amino acids. Germline CDR1 LNHDA, CDR2 SQIVND (reference sequence). The CDR3 loop is CASSTSLAVYNEQFF. The DNA for the CDR3 is TGTGCCAGTAGTACGTCGTTGGCGGTCTACAATGAGCAGTTCTTC.

The CDR3 DNA reads TGTGCCACCCGTCCCGGGTTTTTGGCCAACTATGGCTACACCTTC. It encodes CATRPGFLANYGYTF. The chain links TRBV27 to TRBJ1-2; D gene uncertain. The CDR3 runs 15 residues. The V gene lost 10 bases and the J gene lost 2 bases, with 20 bases spanning the gap. CDR1 is MNHEY and CDR2 is SMNVEV in the germline V gene (reference sequence).

The chain employs TRBV6-6 and TRBJ2-7; tentative D call: TRBD1 (5 bases). Looked up from germline, CDR1 is MNHNY and CDR2 is SVGAGI (reference sequence). Between the trimmed V and J ends, which lost 6 bases and 4 bases, there was a span of 16 bases. This CDR3 is 14 amino acids long. In DNA, the CDR3 is TGTGCCAGCAGCATTACAACAGGTTCTTACGAGCAGTACTTC. Residues: CASSITTGSYEQYF.

This chain uses TRBV28 with TRBJ1-2; D uncertain. The ends were cut back, 7 bases at V and 7 bases at J, with 16 bases in the middle. Per germline, CDR1 MDHEN and CDR2 SYDVKM. The CDR3 consists of 13 residues. CDR3: CASIRSNFGGYTF. CDR3 DNA sequence: TGTGCCAGCATTCGTAGCAACTTTGGTGGCTACACCTTC.

The genes are TRBV10-1 and TRBJ1-6; TRBD1 agrees at 7 bases. The V gene end was trimmed by 0 bases and the J gene end by 6 bases; junction bases not matched to a gene: 8. Per the germline V gene, CDR1 is WNHNN and CDR2 is SYGVQD (reference sequence). CDR3 size: 17 residues. CDR3 in DNA: TGCGCCAGCAGTGAGTCCATCGGGACAGTGGGTAATTCACCCCTCCACTTT. This codes for CASSESIGTVGNSPLHF.

The chain joins TRBV25-1 to TRBJ2-6; D unresolved. This CDR3 spans 16 amino acids. Germline CDR1 and CDR2: MGHDK and SYGVNS. V was trimmed by 1 base and J by 1 base, leaving 8 bases between them. The CDR3 is CASSEFEVSGANVLTF. The CDR3 bases are TGTGCCAGCAGTGAATTCGAGGTTTCTGGGGCCAACGTCCTGACTTTC.

J is TRBJ2-7 and V is TRBV2; TRBD2 agrees at 14 bases. Per the germline V gene, CDR1 is SNHLY and CDR2 is FYNNEI. Trimming at V came to 4 bases and at J to 1 base, leaving 6 bases not matched to a gene. There are 17 residues in the CDR3. CDR3 sequence reads: CASSVAGTSGSSYEQYF. The CDR3 DNA reads as TGTGCCAGCAGTGTAGCCGGGACTAGCGGGAGTTCCTACGAGCAGTACTTC.

This rearrangement joins TRBV19 to TRBJ2-7; D is possibly TRBD1 (6 bases). This CDR3 is 14 amino acids long. Germline CDR1 and CDR2: LNHDA and SQIVND (reference sequence). V was pared by 2 bases and J by 2 bases, with 10 bases between. CDR3 amino acids: CASSIIDRTYEQYF. CDR3 nucleotides: TGTGCCAGTAGTATAATAGACAGGACCTACGAGCAGTACTTC. The whole variable domain, remainder taken from reference TRBV19 and TRBJ2-7, is DGGITQSPKYLFRKEGQNVTLSCEQNLNHDAMYWYRQDPGQGLRLIYYSQIVNDFQKGDIAEGYSVSREKKESFPLTVTSAQKNPTAFYLCASSIIDRTYEQYFGPGTRLTVT.

This clone has more than one count but fewer than ten. This sequence joins TRBV27 and TRBJ2-1, with TRBD2 matching over 9 bases. The CDR3 extends over 15 amino acids. The J segment lost 6 bases and the V segment lost 5 bases, leaving 8 bases of the junction unmatched. CDR1 is MNHEY and CDR2 is SMNVEV in the germline V gene (reference sequence). CDR3 nucleotide sequence: TGTGCCAGCAGTCTCAACCAACTAGCGGGCAATGAGCAGTTCTTC. Encoded protein: CASSLNQLAGNEQFF.